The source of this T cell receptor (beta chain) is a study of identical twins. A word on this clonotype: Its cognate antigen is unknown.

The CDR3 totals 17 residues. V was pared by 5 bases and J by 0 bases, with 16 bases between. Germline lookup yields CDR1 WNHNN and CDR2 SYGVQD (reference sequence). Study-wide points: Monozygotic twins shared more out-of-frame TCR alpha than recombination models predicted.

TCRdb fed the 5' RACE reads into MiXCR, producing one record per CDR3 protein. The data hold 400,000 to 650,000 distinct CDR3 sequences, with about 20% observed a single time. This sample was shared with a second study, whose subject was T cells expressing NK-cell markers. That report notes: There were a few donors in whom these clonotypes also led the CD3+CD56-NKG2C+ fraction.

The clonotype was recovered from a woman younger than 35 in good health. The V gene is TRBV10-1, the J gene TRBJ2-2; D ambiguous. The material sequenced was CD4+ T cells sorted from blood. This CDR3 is CASSNTDLHANTGELFF. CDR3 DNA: TGCGCCAGCAGTAATACCGACCTCCATGCGAACACCGGGGAGCTGTTTTTT.